This TCR beta chain was obtained from a study of T cell responses to AZD1222 COVID-19 vaccine. A note on this clone: Its antigen is as yet unknown.

Overall study results and limits: Spike was spanned by vaccine-associated CD4 TCRs, which were dominant at 160-218 and 743-854. It was only a handful of AZD1222 recipients who were seropositive at baseline. Most donors were white British and more were female, and clonal diversity was possibly underestimated. Spike-specific TCR depth and breadth grew after two AZD1222 doses.

Trimming cost V 4 bases and J 8 bases; bases outside gene matches: 8. Germline CDR1 is SGHRS and CDR2 is YFSETQ. There are 15 residues in the CDR3. TCRdb's table, derived via immunoSEQ multiplex PCR, lists solely in-frame clones and lacks some. The data contain 100,000 to 150,000 clones, 90% of them singletons. The receptor was isolated from an adult in good health. V is TRBV5-1 and J is TRBJ2-1, with TRBD1 identical over 11 bases. The material sequenced was peripheral blood, taken on day 0 of AZD1222 vaccination. CDR3 sequence: CASSGGRTGGDEQFF. CDR3 sequence (DNA): TGCGCCAGCAGCGGCGGGAGGACAGGGGGCGATGAGCAGTTCTTC.